These 16 T cell receptor beta chains originate from one sample sequenced in a study of liver allograft versus peripheral blood T cells. Study as a whole: Recipients' peripheral blood supplied the T cell receptor repertoires against which those in transplanted livers were compared.

TCRdb re-derived calls from the reads in MiXCR, one entry per CDR3 protein. The data contain 8,000 to 9,000 distinct CDR3 sequences, approximately 15% of them singletons. The receptors shown here come from a human patient who had a liver transplant. Some T cells may have come from the graft donor.

The chain recombines TRBV7-2 with TRBJ1-1; no clear D. Trimming removed 9 bases at V and 1 base at J, with 6 bases between. This CDR3 contains 11 residues. Germline CDR1 reads SGHTA; CDR2 reads FQGNSA. CDR3 sequence: CASATNTEAFF. The CDR3 DNA reads as TGTGCCAGTGCCACGAACACTGAAGCTTTCTTT. The full variable domain, its missing parts supplied by reference TRBV7-2 and TRBJ1-1, is GAGVSQSPSNKVTEKGKDVELRCDPISGHTALYWYRQSLGQGLEFLIYFQGNSAPDKSGLPSDRFSAERTGGSVSTLTIQRTQQEDSAVYLCASATNTEAFFGQGTRLTVV.

The chain employs TRBV12-3 or TRBV12-4 and TRBJ1-2; D is uncertain. Trimming took 5 bases from V and 2 from J, leaving 12 bases between them. The CDR3 sequence is 14 residues long. CDR3 in amino acids: CASSPTGRNYGYTF. CDR3 in DNA: TGTGCCAGCAGTCCTACTGGAAGGAACTATGGCTACACCTTC.

This clonotype is termed medium-sized. J is TRBJ1-5 and V is TRBV19; D is undetermined. The V and J ends lost 0 bases and 0 bases respectively, with 6 bases between them. Germline CDR1 and CDR2: LNHDA and SQIVND (reference sequence). CDR3 length: 15 amino acids. The CDR3 protein is CASSIEAHSNQPQHF. The CDR3 DNA follows: TGTGCCAGTAGTATAGAGGCGCATAGCAATCAGCCCCAGCATTTT.

This clonotype showed up just a few times. The chain links TRBV20-1 to TRBJ1-6; D unclear. This CDR3 comprises 13 residues. Deletions cut 3 bases from V and 8 bases from J, with 11 bases between. Per the germline V gene, CDR1 is DFQATT and CDR2 is SNEGSKA (reference sequence). Here the CDR3 DNA reads TGCAGTGCTAGCGAAACAGAATATTCACCCCTCCACTTT. This encodes CSASETEYSPLHF.

This clonotype was observed many times. This sequence joins TRBV7-9 and TRBJ1-1; possibly TRBD1 for D (5 bases). CDR1 is SEHNR and CDR2 is FQNEAQ in the germline V gene (reference sequence). This CDR3 region has 12 residues. Here the CDR3 DNA reads TGTGCTTCAGCAGGGAGGGCCCCCCGAGCTTTCTTT. As protein: CASAGRAPRAFF.

The chain combines TRBV19 with TRBJ2-2; 7 bases fit TRBD2. The CDR3 is made up of 13 amino acids. J lost 9 bases, V lost 8 bases, and 9 bases had no gene match. Germline V lookup: CDR1 LNHDA, CDR2 SQIVND (reference sequence). The CDR3 sequence is CASAGVSWRELFF. DNA for the CDR3: TGTGCCAGTGCGGGGGTCTCTTGGAGGGAGCTGTTTTTT.

This rearrangement joins TRBV20-1 to TRBJ1-2; 8 nucleotides align to TRBD1. The CDR3 has 14 residues. CDR1 is DFQATT, CDR2 SNEGSKA, per germline (reference sequence). V trimming: 4 bases; J trimming: 6 bases; junction bases outside the gene matches: 10. CDR3 sequence (DNA): TGCAGTGCTATTACGGCAGGGGGCGCTGATGGCTACACCTTC. It specifies CSAITAGGADGYTF.

This clonotype is labeled as medium-sized. The rearrangement links TRBV13 to TRBJ1-3; no firm D call. CDR3 length: 14 residues. Germline-derived CDR1 and CDR2 are PRHDT and FYEKMQ (reference sequence). Trimming removed 4 bases at V and 4 bases at J, with 11 bases between. In nucleotides, the CDR3 is TGTGCCAGCAGCTCAAAGGGTTCCGGAAACACCATATATTTT. Translation gives CASSSKGSGNTIYF.

This clonotype is judged medium-sized (0.01 to 0.1%). The rearrangement uses TRBV5-6 and TRBJ2-7; unclear D gene. V shed 2 bases and J shed 0 bases, with 6 bases lying between them. Germline CDR1 reads SGHDT; CDR2 reads YYEEEE. The CDR3 runs to 13 residues. CDR3 sequence: CASSFTLSYEQYF. For the CDR3, the DNA is TGTGCCAGCAGCTTTACCCTCTCCTACGAGCAGTACTTC.

This clonotype was detected only a few times. V is TRBV20-1 and J is TRBJ1-1, with 8 bases fitting TRBD1. The germline V gene has CDR1 DFQATT and CDR2 SNEGSKA (reference sequence). This CDR3 spans 15 amino acids. J lost 0 bases, V lost 0 bases, and 3 bases had no gene match. The DNA for the CDR3 is TGCAGTGCTAGAGAGCCAGGGGGCCTGAACACTGAAGCTTTCTTT. Its protein is CSAREPGGLNTEAFF.

Comment on this clonotype: A read error may be the cause here, since a much bigger clone is one base away. This sequence joins TRBV29-1 and TRBJ2-7; D call uncertain. Germline V gene lookup returns CDR1 SQVTM and CDR2 ANQGSEA. This CDR3 is 11 amino acids long. V was clipped by 5 bases and J by 7 bases, with 12 bases between them. This CDR3 reads CSVTRYNEQYF. The CDR3 DNA reads as TGCAGCGTTACGAGGTACAATGAGCAGTACTTC.

This clonotype was seen more than once but under ten times. DNA for the CDR3: TGTGCCAGCAGCTTGGGAGTTCCTAGTCCGGACGAGCAGTACTTC. Protein: CASSLGVPSPDEQYF. This sequence joins TRBV5-4 and TRBJ2-7; D is uncertain. Germline V gives CDR1 SGHNT, CDR2 YYREEE (reference sequence). V lost 0 bases to trimming and J lost 5 bases, with 15 bases between them. CDR3 length equals 15 residues.

This chain links TRBV28 with TRBJ1-2; D gene unclear. CDR1 is MDHEN and CDR2 is SYDVKM in the germline V gene. This CDR3 spans 15 amino acids. V was pared by 1 base and J by 3 bases, with 12 bases between. The CDR3: CASSLSPLRDYGYTF. CDR3 DNA: TGTGCCAGCAGTTTATCTCCTCTCCGGGACTATGGCTACACCTTC.

This clonotype has more than one count but fewer than ten. The chain links TRBV12-3 or TRBV12-4 to TRBJ1-5; D might be TRBD1 (5 bases). This CDR3 has 13 residues. The V and J ends lost 3 bases and 4 bases respectively, with 7 bases between them. The CDR3 here is CASSFSGNQPQHF. CDR3 nucleotide sequence: TGTGCCAGCAGTTTTTCAGGGAATCAGCCCCAGCATTTT.

The chain links TRBV7-9 to TRBJ1-5, with no clear D. Per germline, CDR1 SEHNR and CDR2 FQNEAQ (reference sequence). The CDR3 totals 15 residues. V lost 6 bases and J lost 5, with 17 bases in between. The CDR3: CASSSKGIRDQPQHF. The CDR3 DNA follows: TGTGCCAGCAGTTCCAAGGGAATTAGGGATCAGCCCCAGCATTTT.

This clonotype appeared a few times. The V and J genes are TRBV11-2 and TRBJ2-1, with 13 bases lining up with TRBD2. The germline CDR1 and CDR2 sequences are SGHAT and FQNNGV. The CDR3 is 18 amino acids. V shed 2 bases, J shed 4 bases, and the junction held 8 bases outside the gene matches. The CDR3: CASSLSQLAGGVYNEQFF. The CDR3, as DNA: TGTGCCAGCAGCTTAAGCCAACTAGCGGGGGGGGTGTACAATGAGCAGTTCTTC. Drawing the rest from reference TRBV11-2 and TRBJ2-1, the complete variable domain is EAGVAQSPRYKIIEKRQSVAFWCNPISGHATLYWYQQILGQGPKLLIQFQNNGVVDDSQLPKDRFSAERLKGVDSTLKIQPAKLEDSAVYLCASSLSQLAGGVYNEQFFGPGTRLTVL.